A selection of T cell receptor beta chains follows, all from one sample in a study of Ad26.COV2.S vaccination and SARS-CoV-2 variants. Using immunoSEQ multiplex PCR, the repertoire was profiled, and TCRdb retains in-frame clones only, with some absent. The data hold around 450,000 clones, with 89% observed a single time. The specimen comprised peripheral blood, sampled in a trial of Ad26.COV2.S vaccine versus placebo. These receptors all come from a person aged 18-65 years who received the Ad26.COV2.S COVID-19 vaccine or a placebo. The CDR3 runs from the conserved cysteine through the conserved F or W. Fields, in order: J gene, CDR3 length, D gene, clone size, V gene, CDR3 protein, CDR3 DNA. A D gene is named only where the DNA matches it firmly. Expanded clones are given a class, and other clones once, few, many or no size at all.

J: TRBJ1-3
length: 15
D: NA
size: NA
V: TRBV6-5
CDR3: CASSYGPLGGNTIYF
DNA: TGTGCCAGCAGTTACGGGCCCCTCGGGGGAAACACCATATATTTT

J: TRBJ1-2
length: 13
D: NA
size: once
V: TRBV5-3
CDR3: CARSTQGYYGYTF
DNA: TGTGCCAGAAGCACGCAGGGGTATTATGGCTACACCTTC

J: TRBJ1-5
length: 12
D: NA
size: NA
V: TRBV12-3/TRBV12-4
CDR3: CASSLGYQPQHF
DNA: TGTGCCAGCAGTTTGGGTTATCAGCCCCAGCATTTT

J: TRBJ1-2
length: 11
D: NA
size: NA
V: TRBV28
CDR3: CASSLSYGYTF
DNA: TGTGCCAGCAGTCTTTCCTATGGCTACACCTTC

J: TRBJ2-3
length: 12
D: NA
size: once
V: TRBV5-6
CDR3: CASSGNTDTQYF
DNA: TGTGCCAGCAGCGGCAACACAGATACGCAGTATTTT

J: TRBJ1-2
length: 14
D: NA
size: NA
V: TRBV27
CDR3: CASSPREINYGYTF
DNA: TGTGCCAGCAGTCCCCGGGAGATTAATTATGGCTACACCTTC

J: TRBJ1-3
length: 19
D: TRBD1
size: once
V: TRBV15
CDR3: CATSRDLTLTGAAGNTIYF
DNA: TGTGCCACCAGCAGAGATCTTACCCTGACAGGGGCGGCTGGAAACACCATATATTTT

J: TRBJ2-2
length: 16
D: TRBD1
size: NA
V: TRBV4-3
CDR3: CASSQTGALNTGELFF
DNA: TGCGCCAGCAGCCAGACAGGGGCCTTGAACACCGGGGAGCTGTTTTTT

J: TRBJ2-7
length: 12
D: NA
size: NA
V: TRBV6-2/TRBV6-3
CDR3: CASSYVRYEQYF
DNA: TGTGCCAGCAGTTATGTACGCTACGAGCAGTACTTC

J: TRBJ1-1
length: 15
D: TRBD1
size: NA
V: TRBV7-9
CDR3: CASSLFTGEVTEAFF
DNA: TGTGCCAGCAGCTTATTTACAGGGGAGGTGACTGAAGCTTTCTTT

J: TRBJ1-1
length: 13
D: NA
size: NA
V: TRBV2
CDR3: CASRYVGGIEAFF
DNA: TGTGCCAGCAGGTATGTAGGTGGGATTGAAGCTTTCTTT

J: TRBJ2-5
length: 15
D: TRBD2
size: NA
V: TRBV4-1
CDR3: CASSQTGRWGETQYF
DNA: TGCGCCAGCAGCCAGACCGGGAGGTGGGGAGAGACCCAGTACTTC

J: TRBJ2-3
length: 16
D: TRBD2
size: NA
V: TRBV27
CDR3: CASSLLAGGITDTQYF
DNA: TGTGCCAGCAGTTTATTAGCGGGGGGCATCACAGATACGCAGTATTTT

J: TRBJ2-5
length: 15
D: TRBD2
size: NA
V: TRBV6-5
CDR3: CASSQSSGVQETQYF
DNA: TGTGCCAGCAGTCAAAGCAGCGGGGTACAAGAGACCCAGTACTTC

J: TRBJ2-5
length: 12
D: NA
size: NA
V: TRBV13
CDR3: CASSTGQETQYF
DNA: TGTGCCAGCAGCACTGGCCAAGAGACCCAGTACTTC

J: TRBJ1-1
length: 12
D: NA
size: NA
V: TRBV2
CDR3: CASTSFITEAFF
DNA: TGTGCCAGCACGAGTTTTATCACTGAAGCTTTCTTT

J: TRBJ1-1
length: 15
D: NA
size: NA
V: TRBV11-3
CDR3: CAGSLGVGLNTEAFF
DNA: TGTGCCGGCAGCTTGGGTGTGGGATTGAACACTGAAGCTTTCTTT

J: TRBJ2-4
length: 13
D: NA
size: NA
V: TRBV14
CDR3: CASSLRGTNIQYF
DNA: TGTGCCAGCAGCCTTAGGGGGACGAACATTCAGTACTTC

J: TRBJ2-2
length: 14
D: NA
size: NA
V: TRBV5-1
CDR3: CASSLEQNTGELFF
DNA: TGCGCCAGCAGCTTGGAACAGAACACCGGGGAGCTGTTTTTT

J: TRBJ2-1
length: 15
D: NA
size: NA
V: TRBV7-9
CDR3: CASSRRWTTSHEQFF
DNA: TGTGCCAGCAGCCGCCGCTGGACCACGTCCCATGAGCAGTTCTTC

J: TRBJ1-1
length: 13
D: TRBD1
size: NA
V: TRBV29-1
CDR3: CSVRRTGRPEAFF
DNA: TGCAGCGTACGCAGGACAGGGCGGCCTGAAGCTTTCTTT

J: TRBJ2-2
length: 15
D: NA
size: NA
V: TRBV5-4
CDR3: CASSLGTPNTGELFF
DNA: TGTGCCAGCAGCTTGGGAACTCCGAACACCGGGGAGCTGTTTTTT

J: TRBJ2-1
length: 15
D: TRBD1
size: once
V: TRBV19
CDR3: CASSRGQGLGNEQFF
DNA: TGTGCCAGTAGCCGTGGACAGGGCCTGGGGAATGAGCAGTTCTTC

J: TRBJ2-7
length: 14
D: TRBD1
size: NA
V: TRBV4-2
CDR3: CASSQPGQGYEQYF
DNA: TGTGCCAGCAGCCAACCGGGACAGGGCTACGAGCAGTACTTC

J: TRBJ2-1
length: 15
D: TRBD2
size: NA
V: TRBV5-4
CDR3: CASSPRLAGVQGEFF
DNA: TGTGCCAGCAGCCCCCGACTAGCGGGTGTTCAGGGTGAGTTCTTC

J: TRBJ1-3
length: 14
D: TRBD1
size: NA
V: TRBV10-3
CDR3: CAISPTGHRNTIYF
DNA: TGTGCCATCAGTCCGACAGGGCACAGAAACACCATATATTTT

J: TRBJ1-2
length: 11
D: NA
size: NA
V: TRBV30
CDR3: CAWREIYGYTF
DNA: TGTGCCTGGAGAGAAATCTATGGCTACACCTTC

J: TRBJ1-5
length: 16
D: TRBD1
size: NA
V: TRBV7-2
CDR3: CASSSYRGEGNQPQHF
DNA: TGTGCCAGCAGCTCGTACAGGGGCGAGGGCAATCAGCCCCAGCATTTT

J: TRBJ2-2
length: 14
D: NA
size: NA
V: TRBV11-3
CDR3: CASTSVEEAGELFF
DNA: TGTGCCAGCACCTCTGTAGAGGAGGCCGGGGAGCTGTTTTTT

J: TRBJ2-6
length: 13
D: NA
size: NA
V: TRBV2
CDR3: CASTERGANVLTF
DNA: TGTGCCAGCACTGAAAGGGGGGCCAACGTCCTGACTTTC

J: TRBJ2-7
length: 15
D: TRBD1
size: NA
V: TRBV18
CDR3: CASSPTGLPSYEQYF
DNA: TGTGCCAGCTCCCCGACAGGGCTCCCCTCCTACGAGCAGTACTTC

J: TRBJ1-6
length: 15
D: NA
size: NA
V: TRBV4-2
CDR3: CASSQDKVFWDPLHF
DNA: TGTGCCAGCAGCCAAGATAAGGTTTTTTGGGATCCCCTCCACTTT

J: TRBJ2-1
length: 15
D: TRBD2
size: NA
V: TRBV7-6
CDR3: CASTLTSGLHNEQFF
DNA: TGTGCCAGCACCCTAACTAGCGGGCTCCACAATGAGCAGTTCTTC

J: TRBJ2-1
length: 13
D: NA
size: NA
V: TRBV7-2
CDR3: CASSSGSANEQFF
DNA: TGTGCCAGCAGCTCCGGGTCGGCCAATGAGCAGTTCTTC

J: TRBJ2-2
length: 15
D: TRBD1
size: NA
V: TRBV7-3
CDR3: CASSLRQGQAGELFF
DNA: TGTGCCAGCAGCTTGCGACAGGGTCAAGCCGGGGAGCTGTTTTTT

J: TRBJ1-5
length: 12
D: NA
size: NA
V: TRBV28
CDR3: CASSSIDQPQHF
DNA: TGTGCCAGCAGTTCGATTGATCAGCCCCAGCATTTT

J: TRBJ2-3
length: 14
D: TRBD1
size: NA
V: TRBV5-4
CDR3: CATWTGRSTDTQYF
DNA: TGTGCCACCTGGACAGGGAGAAGCACAGATACGCAGTATTTT

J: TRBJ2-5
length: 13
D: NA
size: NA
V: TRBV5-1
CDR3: CASTLDPQETQYF
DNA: TGCGCCAGCACCCTTGATCCCCAAGAGACCCAGTACTTC

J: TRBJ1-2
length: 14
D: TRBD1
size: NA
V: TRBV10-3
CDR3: CAMRDSGANYGYTF
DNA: TGTGCCATGCGGGACAGCGGAGCTAACTATGGCTACACCTTC

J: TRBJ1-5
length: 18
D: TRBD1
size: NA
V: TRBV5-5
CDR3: CASSLGRGQSSSNQPQHF
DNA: TGTGCCAGCAGCTTAGGTCGGGGACAGTCTTCTAGCAATCAGCCCCAGCATTTT

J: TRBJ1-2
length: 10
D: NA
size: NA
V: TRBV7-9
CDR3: CASSPSVYTF
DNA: TGTGCCAGCAGCCCCAGCGTGTACACCTTC

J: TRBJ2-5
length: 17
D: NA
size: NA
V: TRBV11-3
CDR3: CASSPRRGQGRLETQYF
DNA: TGTGCCAGCAGCCCCCGTAGGGGCCAGGGTAGGCTGGAGACCCAGTACTTC

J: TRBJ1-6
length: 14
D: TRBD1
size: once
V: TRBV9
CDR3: CASSVGQGDSPLHF
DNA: TGTGCCAGCAGCGTGGGACAGGGGGATTCACCCCTCCACTTT

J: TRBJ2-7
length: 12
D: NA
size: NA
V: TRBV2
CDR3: CASSEGAAEQYF
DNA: TGTGCCAGCAGTGAAGGAGCAGCCGAGCAGTACTTC

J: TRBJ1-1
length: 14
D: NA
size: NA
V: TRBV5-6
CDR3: CASSWGTSGAEAFF
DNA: TGTGCCAGCAGCTGGGGGACCAGTGGCGCTGAAGCTTTCTTT

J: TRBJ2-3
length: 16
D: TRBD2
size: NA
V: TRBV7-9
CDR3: CASSPRTSSGTDTQYF
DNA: TGTGCCAGCAGCCCCCGGACTAGCTCTGGCACAGATACGCAGTATTTT

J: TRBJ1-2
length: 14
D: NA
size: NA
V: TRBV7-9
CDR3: CASSRTEDGDGYTF
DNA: TGTGCCAGCAGCCGGACAGAAGATGGGGATGGCTACACCTTC

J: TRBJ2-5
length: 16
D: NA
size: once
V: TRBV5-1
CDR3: CASSLGLDYPMETQYF
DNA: TGCGCCAGCAGCTTGGGGTTGGACTACCCCATGGAGACCCAGTACTTC

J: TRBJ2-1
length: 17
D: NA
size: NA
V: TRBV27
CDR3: CASSLYVRGSVRNEQFF
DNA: TGTGCCAGCAGTTTATATGTCCGGGGATCGGTCCGCAATGAGCAGTTCTTC

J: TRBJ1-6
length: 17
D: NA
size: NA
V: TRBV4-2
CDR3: CASSQATTPGANSPLHF
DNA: TGTGCCAGCAGCCAGGCTACGACCCCGGGGGCTAATTCACCCCTCCACTTT

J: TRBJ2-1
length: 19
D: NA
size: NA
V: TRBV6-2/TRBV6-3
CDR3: CASSSGTWGRESSYNEQFF
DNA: TGTGCCAGCAGTTCCGGGACTTGGGGCCGCGAAAGCTCCTACAATGAGCAGTTCTTC

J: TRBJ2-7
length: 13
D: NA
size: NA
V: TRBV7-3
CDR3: CASSLGTAYEQYF
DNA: TGTGCCAGCAGCCTTGGGACCGCCTACGAGCAGTACTTC

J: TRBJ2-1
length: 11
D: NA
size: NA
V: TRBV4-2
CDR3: CASSLYNEQFF
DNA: TGTGCCAGCAGCCTTTACAATGAGCAGTTCTTC